The source of this T cell receptor beta chain is a study of cytomegalovirus exposure and HLA in healthy donors. Notes on the study in general: Researchers reported from a later analysis that most CMV-associated TCR beta chains appeared HLA-restricted. Productive rates of about 90% or about 30% were seen for most TCR beta V segments in an earlier analysis. Sequencing depth roughly uniform across donors was assumed in presence/absence analyses.

Primers included in the PCR were 60 Vbeta and 13 Jbeta primers. Authors' processing steps: The authors later counted around 80 million unique TCR beta chains, about 11 million of them shared. Only in-frame clones appear in the TCRdb table, and some are missing; sequencing was by immunoSEQ multiplex PCR. V and J calls plus clone size are reproduced from that table; the DNA served to infer D and trimming. The profile shows 150,000 to 200,000 clones, almost 85% of them singletons. The CDR3 has 13 amino acids. Deletions cut 2 bases from V and 6 bases from J, with 7 bases between. The germline CDR1 and CDR2 sequences are MNHEY and SMNVEV (reference sequence). Remarks on this clone: The antigen is not known.

This sequence originates from a woman in her forties or fifties in good health and CMV-seronegative. This sequence joins TRBV27 and TRBJ1-4, with a possible D match to TRBD1 (5 bases). The sequenced sample consisted of PBMCs. The CDR3 DNA reads as TGTGCCAGCAGTTTAATAGGGGATGAAAAACTGTTTTTT. This gives the protein CASSLIGDEKLFF.